This section outlines one T cell receptor (beta chain) sequence together with its context. The data originate from a study of cytomegalovirus exposure and HLA in healthy donors. Study-wide background: The same platform as the approximately 700 first-cohort repertoires was used for the 120 or so validation repertoires, a later analysis reported.

Sequenced by immunoSEQ multiplex PCR; TCRdb stores in-frame clones only, minus some. In the table there are 55,000 to 70,000 clones, 80% to 90% of which are singletons. The V segment lost 2 bases and the J segment 6 bases; nucleotides outside the gene matches: 2. The CDR3 length is 15 residues. Germline CDR1 SGHTA, CDR2 FQGNSA. This sequence joins TRBV7-2 and TRBJ2-2; 11 bases fit TRBD1. Sequenced input: PBMCs. The TCR originated in a woman aged 18-29 years in good health and CMV-seronegative. DNA for the CDR3: TGTGCCAGCAGCTTAATGGGACAGGGGGCCGGGGAGCTGTTTTTT. This gives the protein CASSLMGQGAGELFF.